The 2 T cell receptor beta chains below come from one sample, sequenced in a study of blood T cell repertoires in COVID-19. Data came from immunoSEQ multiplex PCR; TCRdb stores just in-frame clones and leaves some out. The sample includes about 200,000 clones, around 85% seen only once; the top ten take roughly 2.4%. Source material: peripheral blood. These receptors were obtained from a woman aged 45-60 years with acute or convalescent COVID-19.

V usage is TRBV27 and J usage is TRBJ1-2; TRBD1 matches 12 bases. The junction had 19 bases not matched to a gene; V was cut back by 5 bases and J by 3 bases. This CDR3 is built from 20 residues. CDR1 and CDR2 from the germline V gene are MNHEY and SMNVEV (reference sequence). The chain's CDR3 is CASSRPITGTGGEIDYGYTF. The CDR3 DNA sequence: TGTGCCAGCAGTCGGCCTATCACCGGGACAGGGGGCGAAATAGACTATGGCTACACCTTC.

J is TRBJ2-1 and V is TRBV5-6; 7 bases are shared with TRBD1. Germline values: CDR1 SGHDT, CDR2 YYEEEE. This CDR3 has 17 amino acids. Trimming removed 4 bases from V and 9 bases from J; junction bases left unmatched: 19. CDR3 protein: CASSLPGQPMPWAEQFF. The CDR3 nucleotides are TGTGCCAGCAGCCTACCGGGACAGCCTATGCCCTGGGCTGAGCAGTTCTTC.